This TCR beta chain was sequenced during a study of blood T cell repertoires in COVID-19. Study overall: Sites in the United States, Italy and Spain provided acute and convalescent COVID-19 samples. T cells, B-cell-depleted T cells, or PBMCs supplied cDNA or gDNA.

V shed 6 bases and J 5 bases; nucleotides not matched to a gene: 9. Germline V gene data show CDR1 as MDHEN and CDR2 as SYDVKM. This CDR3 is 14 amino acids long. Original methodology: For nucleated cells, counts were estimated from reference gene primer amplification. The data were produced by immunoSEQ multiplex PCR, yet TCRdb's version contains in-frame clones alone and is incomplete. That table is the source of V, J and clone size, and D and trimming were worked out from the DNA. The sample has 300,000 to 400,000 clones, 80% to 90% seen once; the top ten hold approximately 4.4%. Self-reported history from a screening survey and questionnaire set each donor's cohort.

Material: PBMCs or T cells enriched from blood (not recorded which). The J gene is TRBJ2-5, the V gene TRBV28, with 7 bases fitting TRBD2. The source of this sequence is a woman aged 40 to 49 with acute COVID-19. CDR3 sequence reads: CASSYASGTETQYF. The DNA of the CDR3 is TGTGCCAGCAGCTACGCTAGCGGAACGGAGACCCAGTACTTC.